This T cell receptor beta chain originates from a study of identical twins. Study-level results: Invariant populations such as MAIT and iNKT cells could partly muddle zero-insertion analyses. Twin-shared out-of-frame alpha sequences were enriched for low generation probability. Cord blood beta clonotypes present at high abundance carried fewer insertions; no such pattern appeared in memory repertoires.

The V end lost 1 base, the J end lost 6 bases, and 17 bases lay between the germline ends. Germline V gene lookup returns CDR1 SGHKS and CDR2 YYEKEE (reference sequence). This CDR3 is built from 15 residues. A universal primer site arose from template switching, and cDNA bore unique molecular identifiers. Using its own MiXCR run on the 5' RACE reads, TCRdb lists one record per CDR3 protein. The sample gives about 200,000 distinct CDR3 sequences, around 10% of which show up once; 4.5% to 5.5% is in the top ten. This clonotype was counted ten times or more. What it binds is unknown. Input material: memory (CD45RO+) T cells sorted from blood. This sequence was found in a woman in her late teens or twenties in good health. This chain links TRBV5-5 with TRBJ2-7, with D possibly called TRBD1 or TRBD2 (5 bases each). The CDR3 DNA reads TGTGCCAGCAGCTTGTGGGCCTTGGGACCAATCGAGCAGTACTTC. Its translation: CASSLWALGPIEQYF. The variable domain in full, completed from reference TRBV5-5 and TRBJ2-7, reads DAGVTQSPTHLIKTRGQQVTLRCSPISGHKSVSWYQQVLGQGPQFIFQYYEKEERGRGNFPDRFSARQFPNYSSELNVNALLLGDSALYLCASSLWALGPIEQYFGPGTRLTVT.